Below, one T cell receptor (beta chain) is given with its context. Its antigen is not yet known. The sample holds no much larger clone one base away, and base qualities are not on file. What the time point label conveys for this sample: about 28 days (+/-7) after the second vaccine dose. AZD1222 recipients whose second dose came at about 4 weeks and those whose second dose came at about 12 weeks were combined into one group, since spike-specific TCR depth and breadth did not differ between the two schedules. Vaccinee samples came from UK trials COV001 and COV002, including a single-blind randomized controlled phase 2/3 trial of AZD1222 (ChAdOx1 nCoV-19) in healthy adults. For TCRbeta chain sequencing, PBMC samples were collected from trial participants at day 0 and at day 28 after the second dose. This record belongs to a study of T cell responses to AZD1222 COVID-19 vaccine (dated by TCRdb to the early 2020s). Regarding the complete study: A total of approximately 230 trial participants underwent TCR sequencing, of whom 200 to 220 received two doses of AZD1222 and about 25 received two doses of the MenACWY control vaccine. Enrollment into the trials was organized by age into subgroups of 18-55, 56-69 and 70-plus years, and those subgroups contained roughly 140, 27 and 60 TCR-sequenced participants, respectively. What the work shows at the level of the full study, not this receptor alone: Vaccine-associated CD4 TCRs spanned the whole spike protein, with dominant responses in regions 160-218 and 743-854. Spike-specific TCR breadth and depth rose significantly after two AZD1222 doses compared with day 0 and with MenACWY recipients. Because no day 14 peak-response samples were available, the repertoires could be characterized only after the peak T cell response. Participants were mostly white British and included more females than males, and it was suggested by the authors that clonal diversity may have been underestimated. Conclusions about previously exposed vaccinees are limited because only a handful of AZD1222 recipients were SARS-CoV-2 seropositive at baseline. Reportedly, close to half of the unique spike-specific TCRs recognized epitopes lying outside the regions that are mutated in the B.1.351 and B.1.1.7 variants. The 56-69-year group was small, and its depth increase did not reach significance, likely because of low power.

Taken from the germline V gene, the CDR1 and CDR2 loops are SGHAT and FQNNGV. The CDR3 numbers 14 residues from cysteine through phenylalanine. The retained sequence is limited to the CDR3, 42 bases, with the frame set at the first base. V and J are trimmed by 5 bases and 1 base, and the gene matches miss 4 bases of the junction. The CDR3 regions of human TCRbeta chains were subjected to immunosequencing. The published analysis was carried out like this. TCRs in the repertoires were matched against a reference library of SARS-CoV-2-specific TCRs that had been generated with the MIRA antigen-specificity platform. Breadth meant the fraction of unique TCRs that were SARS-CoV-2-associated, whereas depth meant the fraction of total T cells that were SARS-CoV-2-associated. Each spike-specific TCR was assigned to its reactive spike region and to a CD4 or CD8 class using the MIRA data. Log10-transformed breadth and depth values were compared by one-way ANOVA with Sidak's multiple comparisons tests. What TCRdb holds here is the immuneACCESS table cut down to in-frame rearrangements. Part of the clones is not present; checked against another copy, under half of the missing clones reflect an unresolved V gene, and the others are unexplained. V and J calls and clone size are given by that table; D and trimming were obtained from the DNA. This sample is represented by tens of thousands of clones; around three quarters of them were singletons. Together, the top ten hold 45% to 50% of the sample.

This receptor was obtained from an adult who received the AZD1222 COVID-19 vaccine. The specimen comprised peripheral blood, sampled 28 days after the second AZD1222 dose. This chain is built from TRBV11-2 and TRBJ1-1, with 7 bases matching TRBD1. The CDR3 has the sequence CASSLRQGNTEAFF. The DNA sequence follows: TGTGCCAGCAGCCTCCGACAGGGGAACACTGAAGCTTTCTTT.